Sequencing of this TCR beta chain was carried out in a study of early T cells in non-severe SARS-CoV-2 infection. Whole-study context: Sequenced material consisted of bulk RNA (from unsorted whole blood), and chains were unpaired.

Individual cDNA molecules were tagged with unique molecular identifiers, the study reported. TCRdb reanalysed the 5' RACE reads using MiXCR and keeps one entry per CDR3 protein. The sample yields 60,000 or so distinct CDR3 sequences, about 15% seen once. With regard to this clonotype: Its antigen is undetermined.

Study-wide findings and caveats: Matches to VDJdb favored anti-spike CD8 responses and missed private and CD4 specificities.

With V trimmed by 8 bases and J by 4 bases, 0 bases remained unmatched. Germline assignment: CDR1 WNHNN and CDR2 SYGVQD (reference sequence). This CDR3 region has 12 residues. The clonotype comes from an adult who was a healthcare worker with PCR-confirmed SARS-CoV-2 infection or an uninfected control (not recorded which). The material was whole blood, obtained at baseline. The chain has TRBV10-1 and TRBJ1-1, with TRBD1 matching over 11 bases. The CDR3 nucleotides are TGCGCCAGCGGGACAGGGGGCACTGAAGCTTTCTTT. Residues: CASGTGGTEAFF.